This T cell receptor beta chain was retrieved from a study of CD8+ T cells in alopecia areata. Extraction of RNA preceded its reverse transcription into cDNA, which served as the sequencing template. Assay: immunoSEQ multiplex PCR; the TCRdb copy retains only in-frame clones and omits some. The table records approximately 180,000 clones, roughly 60% of them present only once. The treatment: oral pan-JAK inhibitor, 5-10 mg twice daily. Germline trimming cut 5 bases from V and 5 bases from J; bases unmatched to any gene: 12. The germline V gene encodes CDR1 GTSNPN and CDR2 SVGIG (reference sequence). The CDR3 loop spans 14 amino acids.

The receptor's source is a human donor with alopecia areata. Specimen: CD4+ T cells sorted from blood, collected at week 24, from a patient treated with tofacitinib. V usage is TRBV30 and J usage is TRBJ2-7, with 7 bases lining up with TRBD2. The CDR3 nucleotides are TGTGCCTGGTCGGGAGGCCAGTTGGTTCACGAGCAGTACTTC. The encoded protein is CAWSGGQLVHEQYF.